This T cell receptor (beta chain) is from a study of cytomegalovirus exposure and HLA in healthy donors. The V segment lost 6 bases and the J segment 7 bases; nucleotides outside the gene matches: 10. CDR3 size: 15 residues. Germline assignment: CDR1 MNHEY and CDR2 SVGAGI. A remark on this clone: Its antigen is not identified.

General study points: There were reportedly fewer N-insertions in an Asian-associated ancestry cluster than the approximately 630-donor mean, in a later analysis. A later analysis, which compared TCR beta chains of equal frequency, found the HLA-associated ones more clonally expanded. Testing in vitro showed a few CMV-associated chains specific for CMV antigens.

This PCR relied on a set of 60 Vbeta primers and 13 Jbeta primers. Some clones are missing from TCRdb's copy, which holds only in-frame ones; the method was immunoSEQ multiplex PCR. The table lists tens of thousands of clones, 70% of them singletons. This clonotype was sampled from a woman between 45 and 60 years old in good health and CMV-seropositive. The sample taken for sequencing was PBMCs. The V gene is TRBV6-5, the J gene TRBJ2-1; 9 bases align to TRBD2. CDR3 region: CASSPAGGVVNEQFF. The DNA for the CDR3 is TGTGCCAGCAGCCCAGCGGGAGGTGTTGTAAATGAGCAGTTCTTC.